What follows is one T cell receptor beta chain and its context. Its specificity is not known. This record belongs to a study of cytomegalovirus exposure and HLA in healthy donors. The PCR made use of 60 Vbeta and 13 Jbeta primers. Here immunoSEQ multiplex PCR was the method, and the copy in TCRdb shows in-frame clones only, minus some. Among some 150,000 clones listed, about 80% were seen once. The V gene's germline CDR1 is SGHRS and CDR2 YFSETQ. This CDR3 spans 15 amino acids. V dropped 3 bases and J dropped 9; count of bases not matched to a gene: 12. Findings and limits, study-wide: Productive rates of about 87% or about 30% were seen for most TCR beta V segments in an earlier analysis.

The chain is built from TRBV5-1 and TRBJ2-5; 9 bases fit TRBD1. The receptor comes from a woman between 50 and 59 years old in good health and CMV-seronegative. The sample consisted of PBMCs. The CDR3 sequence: CASSSNLDRGSAQYF. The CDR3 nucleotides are TGCGCCAGCAGCTCGAATCTAGACAGGGGGTCAGCCCAGTACTTC.